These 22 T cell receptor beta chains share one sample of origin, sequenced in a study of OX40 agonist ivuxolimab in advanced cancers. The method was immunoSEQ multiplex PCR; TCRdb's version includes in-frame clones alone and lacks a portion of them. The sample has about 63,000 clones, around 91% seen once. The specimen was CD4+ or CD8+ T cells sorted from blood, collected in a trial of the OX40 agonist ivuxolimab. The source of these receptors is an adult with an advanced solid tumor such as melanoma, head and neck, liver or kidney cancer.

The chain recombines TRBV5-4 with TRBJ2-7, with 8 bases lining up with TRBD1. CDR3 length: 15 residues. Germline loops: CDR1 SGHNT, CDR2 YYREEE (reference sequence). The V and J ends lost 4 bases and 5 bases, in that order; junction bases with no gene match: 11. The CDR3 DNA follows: TGTGCCAGCAGCCCTCCCCGGACAGGGCGTCACGAGCAGTACTTC. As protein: CASSPPRTGRHEQYF.

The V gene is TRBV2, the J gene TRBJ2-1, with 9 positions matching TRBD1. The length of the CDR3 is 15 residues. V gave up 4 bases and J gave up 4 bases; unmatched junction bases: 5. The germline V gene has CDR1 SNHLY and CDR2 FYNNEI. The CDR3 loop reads CASSAGTGWYNEQFF. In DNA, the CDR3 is TGTGCCAGCAGTGCCGGGACAGGGTGGTACAATGAGCAGTTCTTC.

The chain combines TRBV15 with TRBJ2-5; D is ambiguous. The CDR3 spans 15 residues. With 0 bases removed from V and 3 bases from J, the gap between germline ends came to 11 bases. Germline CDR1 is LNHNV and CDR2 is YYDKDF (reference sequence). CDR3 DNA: TGTGCCACCAGCAGAGACCCCCGAACCGAAGAGACCCAGTACTTC. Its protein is CATSRDPRTEETQYF.

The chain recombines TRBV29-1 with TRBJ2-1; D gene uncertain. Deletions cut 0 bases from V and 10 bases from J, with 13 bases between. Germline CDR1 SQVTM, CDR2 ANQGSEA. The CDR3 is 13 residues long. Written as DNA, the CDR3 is TGCAGCGTTGAAGATTTAAGGGCCGACGAGCAGTTCTTC. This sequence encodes CSVEDLRADEQFF.

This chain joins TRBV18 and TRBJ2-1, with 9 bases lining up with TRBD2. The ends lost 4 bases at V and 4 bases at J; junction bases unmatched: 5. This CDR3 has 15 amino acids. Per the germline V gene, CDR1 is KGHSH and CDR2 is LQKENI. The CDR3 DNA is TGTGCCAGCTCACTCCTAGCGGGGCAGTACAATGAGCAGTTCTTC. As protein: CASSLLAGQYNEQFF.

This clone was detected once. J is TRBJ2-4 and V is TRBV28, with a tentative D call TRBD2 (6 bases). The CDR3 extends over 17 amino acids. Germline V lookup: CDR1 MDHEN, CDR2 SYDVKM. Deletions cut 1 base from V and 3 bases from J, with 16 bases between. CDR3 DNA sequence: TGTGCCAGCAGTTTATCGGCGGGGCCTAGAGGCAAAAACATTCAGTACTTC. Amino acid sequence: CASSLSAGPRGKNIQYF.

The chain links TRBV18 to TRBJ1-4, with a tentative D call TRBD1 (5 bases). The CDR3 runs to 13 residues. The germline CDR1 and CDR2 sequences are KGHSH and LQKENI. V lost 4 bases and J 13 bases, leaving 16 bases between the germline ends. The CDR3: CASSLGTVAGLFF. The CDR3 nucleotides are TGTGCCAGCTCACTTGGGACGGTCGCGGGACTGTTTTTT.

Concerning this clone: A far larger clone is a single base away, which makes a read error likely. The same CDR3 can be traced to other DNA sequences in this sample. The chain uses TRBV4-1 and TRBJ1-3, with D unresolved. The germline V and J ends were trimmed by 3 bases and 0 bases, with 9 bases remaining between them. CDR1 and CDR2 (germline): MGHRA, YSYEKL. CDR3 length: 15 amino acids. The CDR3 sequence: CASSQGWNSGNTIYF. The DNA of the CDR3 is TGCGCCAGCAGCCAGGGATGGAACTCTGGAAACACCATATATTTT.

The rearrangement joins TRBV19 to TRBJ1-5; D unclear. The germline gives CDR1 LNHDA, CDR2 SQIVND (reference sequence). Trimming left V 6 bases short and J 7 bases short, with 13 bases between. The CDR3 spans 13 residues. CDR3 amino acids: CASSPGKDQPQHF. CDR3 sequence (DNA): TGTGCCAGTAGCCCGGGCAAGGACCAGCCCCAGCATTTT. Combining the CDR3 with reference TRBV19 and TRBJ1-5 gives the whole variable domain DGGITQSPKYLFRKEGQNVTLSCEQNLNHDAMYWYRQDPGQGLRLIYYSQIVNDFQKGDIAEGYSVSREKKESFPLTVTSAQKNPTAFYLCASSPGKDQPQHFGDGTRLSIL.

The CDR3 DNA follows: TGTGCCAGCAGCTTCGGGGGAAACAATGAGCAGTTCTTC. Encoded protein: CASSFGGNNEQFF. V is TRBV7-2 and J is TRBJ2-1; weak D call: TRBD2 (6 bases). This CDR3 contains 13 residues. The V end lost 3 bases, the J end lost 5 bases, and 8 bases lay between the germline ends. CDR1 is SGHTA and CDR2 is FQGNSA in the germline V gene.

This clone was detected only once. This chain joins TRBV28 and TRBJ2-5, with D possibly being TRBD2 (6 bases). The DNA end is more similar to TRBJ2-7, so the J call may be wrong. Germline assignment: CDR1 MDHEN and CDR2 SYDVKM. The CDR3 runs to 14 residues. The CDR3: CASSPYSGLNEQYF. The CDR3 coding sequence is TGTGCCAGCAGTCCCTATAGCGGCCTAAACGAGCAGTACTTC.

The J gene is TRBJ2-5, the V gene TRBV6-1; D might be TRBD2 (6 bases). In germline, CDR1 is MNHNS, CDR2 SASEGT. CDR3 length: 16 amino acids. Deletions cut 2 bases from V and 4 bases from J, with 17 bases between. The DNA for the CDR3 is TGTGCCAGCAGTGAACCCCGGGTGATCGGGGGAGAGACCCAGTACTTC. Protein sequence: CASSEPRVIGGETQYF.

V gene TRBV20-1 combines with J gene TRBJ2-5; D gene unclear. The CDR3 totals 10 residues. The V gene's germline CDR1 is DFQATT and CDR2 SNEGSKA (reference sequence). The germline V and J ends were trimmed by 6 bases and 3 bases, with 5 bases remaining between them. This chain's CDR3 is CSAAEETQYF. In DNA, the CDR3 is TGCAGTGCCGCCGAAGAGACCCAGTACTTC.

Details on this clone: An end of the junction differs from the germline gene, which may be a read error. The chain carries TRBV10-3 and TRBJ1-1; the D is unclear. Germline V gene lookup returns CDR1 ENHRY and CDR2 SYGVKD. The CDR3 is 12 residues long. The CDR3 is CAIRESYTEAFF. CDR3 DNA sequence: TGTGCCATCAGGGAGTCTTACACTGAAGCTTTCTTT.

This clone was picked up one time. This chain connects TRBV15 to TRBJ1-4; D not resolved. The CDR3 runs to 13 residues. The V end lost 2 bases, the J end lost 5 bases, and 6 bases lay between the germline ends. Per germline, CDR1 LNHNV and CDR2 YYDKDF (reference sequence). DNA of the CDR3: TGTGCCACCAGCAGACTACGGAATGAAAAACTGTTTTTT. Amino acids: CATSRLRNEKLFF.

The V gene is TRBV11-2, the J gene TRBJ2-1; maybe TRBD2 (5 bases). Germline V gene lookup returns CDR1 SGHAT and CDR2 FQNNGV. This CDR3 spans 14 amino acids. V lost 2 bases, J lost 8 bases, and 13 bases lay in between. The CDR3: CASSLKNLAHEQFF. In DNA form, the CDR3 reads TGTGCCAGCAGCTTAAAAAATCTAGCCCATGAGCAGTTCTTC.

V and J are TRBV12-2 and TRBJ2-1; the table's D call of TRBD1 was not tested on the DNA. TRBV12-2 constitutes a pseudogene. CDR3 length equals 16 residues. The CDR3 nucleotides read TGTGCAAGTCGCCTCTCCGGGACAGGGGTCTACAATGAGCAGTTCTTC. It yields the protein CASRLSGTGVYNEQFF.

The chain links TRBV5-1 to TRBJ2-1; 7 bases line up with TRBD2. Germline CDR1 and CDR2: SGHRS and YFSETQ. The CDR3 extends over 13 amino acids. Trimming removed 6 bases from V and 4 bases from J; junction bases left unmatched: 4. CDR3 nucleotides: TGCGCCAGCATCGGGGGGAGTTACAATGAGCAGTTCTTC. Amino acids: CASIGGSYNEQFF.

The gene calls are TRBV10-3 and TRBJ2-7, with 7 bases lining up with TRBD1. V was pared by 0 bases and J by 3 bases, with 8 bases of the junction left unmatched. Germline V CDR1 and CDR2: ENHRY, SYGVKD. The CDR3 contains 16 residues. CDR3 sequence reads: CAISESGPAGGYEQYF. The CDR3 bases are TGTGCCATCAGTGAGTCAGGTCCAGCAGGGGGCTACGAGCAGTACTTC.

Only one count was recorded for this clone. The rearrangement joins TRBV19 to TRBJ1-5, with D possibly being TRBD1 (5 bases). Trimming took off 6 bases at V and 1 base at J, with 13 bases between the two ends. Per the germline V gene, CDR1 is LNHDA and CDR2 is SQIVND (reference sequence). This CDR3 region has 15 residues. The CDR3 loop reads CASSNGWGSNQPQHF. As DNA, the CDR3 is TGTGCCAGTAGCAACGGATGGGGGAGCAATCAGCCCCAGCATTTT.

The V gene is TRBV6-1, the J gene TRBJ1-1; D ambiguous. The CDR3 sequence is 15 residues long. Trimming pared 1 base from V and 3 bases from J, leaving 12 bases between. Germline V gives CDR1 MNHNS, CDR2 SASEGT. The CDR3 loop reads CASSEEWPADTEAFF. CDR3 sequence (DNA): TGTGCCAGCAGTGAAGAGTGGCCGGCGGACACTGAAGCTTTCTTT.

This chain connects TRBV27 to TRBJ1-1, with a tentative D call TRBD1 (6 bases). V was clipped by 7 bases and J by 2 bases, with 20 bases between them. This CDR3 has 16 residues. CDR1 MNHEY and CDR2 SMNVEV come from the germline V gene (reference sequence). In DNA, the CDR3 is TGTGCCAGCATGAACAGGGCGATTGGGCAAAACACTGAAGCTTTCTTT. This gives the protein CASMNRAIGQNTEAFF.